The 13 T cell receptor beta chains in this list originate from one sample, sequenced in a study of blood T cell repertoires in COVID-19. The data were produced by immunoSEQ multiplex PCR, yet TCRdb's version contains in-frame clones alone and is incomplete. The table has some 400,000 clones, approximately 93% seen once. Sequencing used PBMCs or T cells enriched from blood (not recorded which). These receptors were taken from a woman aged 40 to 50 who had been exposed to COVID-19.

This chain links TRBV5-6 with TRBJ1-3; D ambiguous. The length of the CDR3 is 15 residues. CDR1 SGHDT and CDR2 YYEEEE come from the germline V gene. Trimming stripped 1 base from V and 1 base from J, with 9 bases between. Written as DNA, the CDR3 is TGTGCCAGCAGCTTGTTCGGGTCTTCTGGAAACACCATATATTTT. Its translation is CASSLFGSSGNTIYF.

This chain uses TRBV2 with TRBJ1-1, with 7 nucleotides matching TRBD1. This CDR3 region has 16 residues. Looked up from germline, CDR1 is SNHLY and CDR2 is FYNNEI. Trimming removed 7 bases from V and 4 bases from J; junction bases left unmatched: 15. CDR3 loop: CASIGTEDLRPTEAFF. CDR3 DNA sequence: TGTGCCAGCATAGGGACAGAAGACTTACGCCCCACTGAAGCTTTCTTT. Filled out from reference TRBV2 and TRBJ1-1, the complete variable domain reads EPEVTQTPSHQVTQMGQEVILRCVPISNHLYFYWYRQILGQKVEFLVSFYNNEISEKSEIFDDQFSVERPDGSNFTLKIRSTKLEDSAMYFCASIGTEDLRPTEAFFGQGTRLTVV.

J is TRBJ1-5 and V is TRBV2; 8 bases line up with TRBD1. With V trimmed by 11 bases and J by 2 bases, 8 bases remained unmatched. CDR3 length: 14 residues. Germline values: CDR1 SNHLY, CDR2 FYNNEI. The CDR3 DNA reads TGTGCCGAGACAGGGGATGATGGCAATCAGCCCCAGCATTTT. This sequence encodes CAETGDDGNQPQHF.

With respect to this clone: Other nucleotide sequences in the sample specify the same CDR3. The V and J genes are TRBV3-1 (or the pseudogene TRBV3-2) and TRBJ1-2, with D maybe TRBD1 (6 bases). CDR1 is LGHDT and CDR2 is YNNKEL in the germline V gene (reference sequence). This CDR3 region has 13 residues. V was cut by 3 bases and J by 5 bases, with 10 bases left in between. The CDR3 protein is CASSQTGAYGYTF. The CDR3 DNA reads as TGTGCCAGCAGCCAGACAGGAGCTTATGGCTACACCTTC.

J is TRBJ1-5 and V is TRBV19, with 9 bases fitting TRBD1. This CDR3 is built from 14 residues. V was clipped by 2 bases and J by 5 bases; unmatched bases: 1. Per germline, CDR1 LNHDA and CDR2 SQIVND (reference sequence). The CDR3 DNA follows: TGTGCCAGTAGTATAACAGGGGGCGATCAGCCCCAGCATTTT. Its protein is CASSITGGDQPQHF.

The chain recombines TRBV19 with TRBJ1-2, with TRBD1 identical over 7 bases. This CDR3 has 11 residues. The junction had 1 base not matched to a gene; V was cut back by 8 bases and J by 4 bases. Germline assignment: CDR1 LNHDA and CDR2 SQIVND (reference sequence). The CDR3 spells CASGQAYGYTF. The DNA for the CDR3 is TGTGCCAGTGGACAGGCCTATGGCTACACCTTC.

The DNA of the CDR3 is TGTGCCAGTAGTCGGGAAACTAGCAATCAGCCCCAGCATTTT. The encoded protein is CASSRETSNQPQHF. The V and J genes are TRBV19 and TRBJ1-5; D not certain. V was clipped by 5 bases and J by 0 bases, with 8 bases between them. CDR1 is LNHDA and CDR2 is SQIVND in the germline V gene (reference sequence). The CDR3 has 14 amino acids.

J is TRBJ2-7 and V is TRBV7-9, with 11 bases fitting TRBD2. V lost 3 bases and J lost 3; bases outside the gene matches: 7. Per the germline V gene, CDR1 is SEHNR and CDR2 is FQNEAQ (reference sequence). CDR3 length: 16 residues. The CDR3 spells CASSFISGRASYEQYF. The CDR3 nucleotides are TGTGCCAGCAGCTTCATTAGCGGGAGGGCAAGCTACGAGCAGTACTTC.

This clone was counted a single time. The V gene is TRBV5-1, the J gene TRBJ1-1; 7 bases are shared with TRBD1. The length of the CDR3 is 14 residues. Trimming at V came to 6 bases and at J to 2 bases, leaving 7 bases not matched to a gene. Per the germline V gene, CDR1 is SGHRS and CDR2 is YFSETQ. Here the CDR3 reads CASNGGGGNTEAFF. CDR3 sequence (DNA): TGCGCCAGCAATGGAGGGGGCGGAAACACTGAAGCTTTCTTT.

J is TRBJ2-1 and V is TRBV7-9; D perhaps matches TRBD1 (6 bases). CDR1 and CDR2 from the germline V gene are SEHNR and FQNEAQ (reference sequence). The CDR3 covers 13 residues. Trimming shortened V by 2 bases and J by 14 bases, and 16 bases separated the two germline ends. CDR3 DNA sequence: TGTGCCAGCAGCTTAAAGGGGGACGGGGCAAAGTTCTTC. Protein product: CASSLKGDGAKFF.

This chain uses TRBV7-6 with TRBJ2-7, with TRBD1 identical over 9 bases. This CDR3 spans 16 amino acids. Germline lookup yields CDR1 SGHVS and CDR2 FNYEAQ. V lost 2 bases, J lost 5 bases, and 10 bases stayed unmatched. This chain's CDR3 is CASSLRGTGNVHEQYF. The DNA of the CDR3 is TGTGCCAGCAGCTTAAGGGGGACAGGGAACGTACACGAGCAGTACTTC.

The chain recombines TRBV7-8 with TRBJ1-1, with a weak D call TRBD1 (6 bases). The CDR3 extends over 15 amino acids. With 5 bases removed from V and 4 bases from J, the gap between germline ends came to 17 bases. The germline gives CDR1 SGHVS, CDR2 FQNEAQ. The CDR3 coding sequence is TGTGCCAGCAGCAGAAACAGGGATATGGGCACTGAAGCTTTCTTT. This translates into CASSRNRDMGTEAFF.

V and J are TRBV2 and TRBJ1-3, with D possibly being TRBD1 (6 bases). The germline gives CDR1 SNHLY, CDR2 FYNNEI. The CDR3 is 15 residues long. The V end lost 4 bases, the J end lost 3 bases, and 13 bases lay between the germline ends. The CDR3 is CASSGSRGDGNTIYF. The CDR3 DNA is TGTGCCAGCAGTGGTAGCAGGGGAGATGGAAACACCATATATTTT.